This TCR beta chain was captured by sequencing in a study of blood T cell repertoires in COVID-19. Sequencing was performed with immunoSEQ multiplex PCR; in TCRdb, only in-frame clones are kept and a portion is missing. The data contain approximately 190,000 clones, about nine tenths of them singletons. Trimming took 3 bases from V and 7 from J; bases not matched to a gene: 3. Germline V gene sequence: CDR1 SGHAT, CDR2 FQNNGV. The CDR3 is 13 residues long. The chain is built from TRBV11-2 and TRBJ1-2; 9 positions match TRBD1. The TCR was taken from a man aged 80 or over with acute or convalescent COVID-19. The sample taken for sequencing was peripheral blood. The CDR3 here is CASSFGQGFGYTF. CDR3 coding DNA: TGTGCCAGCAGCTTTGGACAGGGGTTTGGCTACACCTTC.